This T cell receptor beta chain was retrieved from a study of regulatory T cells in long-lasting Graves disease (dated by TCRdb to about 2021). Describing the broader study: Patients with newly diagnosed Graves' disease had been on antithyroid drugs for under 3 months. The study took place in China and was registered as a clinical trial. A total of around 33 samples were covered by TCR sequencing, comprising around 13 persistent and around 20 newly diagnosed Graves' disease patients. Persistent Graves' disease patients were compared with newly diagnosed Graves' disease patients by peripheral blood TCR sequencing and RNA sequencing.

Findings and caveats that apply to the study as a whole: Preferential use of TRBV28, TRBJ1-2 and TRBJ2-5 was observed in persistent disease, whereas TRBV20-1 and TRBJ2-1 were favored in newly diagnosed disease. Lower TCR Shannon entropy and fewer highly expanded clones were observed in persistent Graves' disease patients than in newly diagnosed patients, which suggested clonal expansion. Sequencing and analysis were limited to the TCR beta chain. As a limitation, the authors acknowledged that the small sample size may reduce accuracy. Because the primary lesion, thyroid tissue, could not be accessed, the study looked at peripheral blood alone. More public clonotypes were shared among persistent patients (roughly 2,900) than among newly diagnosed patients (more than 950).

The sample's time point label, in plain terms: newly diagnosed GD, antithyroid drugs for less than 3 months. For both TCR sequencing and RNA sequencing, RNA was extracted from PBMCs in TRIzol. Graves' disease was diagnosed according to American Thyroid Association guidelines. Patients for the study were recruited at an endocrinology department in Xi'an, China. Each patient gave 8.5 to 9.5 milliliters of peripheral blood, collected in an EDTA anticoagulant tube. PBMCs were isolated by Ficoll Paque Plus density gradient separation without further T cell sorting. An Agilent 2100 Bioanalyzer and agarose gel were used to check RNA quality, and a NanoDrop 2000 was used to measure RNA concentration. The library was obtained by multiplex PCR. These reads were obtained on an Illumina HiSeq 4000. To build TCR beta libraries, CDR3 regions were amplified by Arm-PCR using iRepertoire HTBI primers. Gel purification was performed on PCR products prior to sequencing. Concerning the study's data processing: Gene usage analysis of CDR3 amino acid clonotypes relied on the 62 TRBV and about 15 TRBJ segments identified across samples. COPE and FqMerger were used to merge the filtered high-quality paired reads into contigs. BLAST was used to align contigs to IMGT TRBV, TRBD and TRBJ reference genes, and CDR3 was defined according to IMGT. Clonotypes above 0.1% frequency were classified as highly expanded clones. Shannon entropy was used to measure repertoire diversity, and the Gini coefficient was used to measure V-J evenness. A clonotype was considered public if more than one individual shared it. The public reads were reprocessed in TCRdb via fastp at Q25 and MiXCR, keeping in-frame beta chains. A single entry per CDR3 protein holds the most common genes and DNA from its merged rows. These V and J calls derive from TCRdb rather than the authors' analysis. This sample has around 500,000 distinct CDR3 sequences in its table, and 12% of those were observed once. The leading ten clones occupy about 8.3% of the sample.

The junction carries 9 bases between V and J, which are trimmed by 0 bases and 0 bases respectively. Including the terminal cysteine and phenylalanine, the CDR3 comprises 16 residues. Only the CDR3 part of the read is kept: 48 bases, read in frame from the first base. On this clonotype itself: Which antigen it targets is not known. No base qualities exist here, and no much larger clone lies one base off it.

The same sample was also used in a study of T cells in Graves' hyperthyroidism and ophthalmopathy. As the second paper documents: Graves' hyperthyroidism was defined as stable when no progression to ophthalmopathy occurred over 18 months of follow-up. Hyperthyroidism patients were newly diagnosed, had a disease duration of under 2 months, and were aged 18 to 65 years. Exclusion was applied to patients with uncontrolled infections, other autoimmune diseases, pregnancy or lactation. Diagnoses relied on clinical symptoms, serum thyroxine and TRAb, thyroid ultrasound and orbital computed tomography. A first-round RT-PCR of the TCR CDR3 used the HTBI primer set with the Qiagen OneStep RT-PCR kit. Most expanded thyroid clonotypes (frequency above 0.001) were also detected in blood, suggesting blood repertoires may reflect thyroid immune responses. A model built on a 13 V-J signature distinguished ophthalmopathy from stable hyperthyroidism, reaching 85% to 90% sensitivity and 81% to 83% specificity in cross-validation and 80%/75% in testing. In validation, the model predicted progression to ophthalmopathy a median of around six months before onset, with roughly 71% sensitivity and almost 75% specificity. To identify distinguishing TCR V-J signatures, a discovery cohort of 100 patients was used, comprising 40 to 45 with Graves' ophthalmopathy and around 57 with stable Graves' hyperthyroidism. Prospective prediction of ophthalmopathy was tested in an independent validation cohort consisting of about 20 hyperthyroidism patients and some 17 patients who later progressed to ophthalmopathy. For training and testing, the 110 or so patients in the discovery cohort were randomly divided in a 7:3 ratio. Thyroid tissue and blood T-cell repertoires from about six Graves' hyperthyroidism patients were also compared in the study. After sampling, hyperthyroidism patients received methimazole starting at 30 mg daily, and ophthalmopathy patients received high-dose intravenous methylprednisolone. The libraries were constructed in a second round of multiplex PCR and then size-selected and purified. The libraries were sequenced on an Illumina HiSeq2000 using paired-end 100 bp reads. SOAPnuke was used to process the raw data, with reads discarded if the reads contained adapters or uncalled bases, had a mean Phred below 15, or lacked an exact constant-primer or identifier match. High-quality paired reads were merged using COPE v1.2.5, and each unique nucleotide sequence was defined as a clonotype. MiTCR v1.1 was used to align clonotypes to the IMGT TRBV, TRBD and TRBJ reference segments. The analysis was restricted to V-J combinations with a frequency above 0.0001, which together covered just over 99% of the repertoires. A TCS score was defined as the ratio of F50 (clonal expansion) to E x V (chaos), with BLOSUM62-based TCRdist applied between CDR3 peptides within each V-J. Welch's t-statistics and random forest reduced several hundred V-J features to about 13, which were used in a naive Bayes classifier (R e1071). Sample size was not statistically predetermined, and blinding of investigators to group allocation was not performed. TCR Vbeta CDR3 sequencing of roughly 140 peripheral blood samples (over 40 ophthalmopathy, about 75 hyperthyroidism and roughly 17 progressor patients) is reported in the paper.

The receptor chain draws on TRBV12-3 or TRBV12-4 and TRBJ2-4; the D gene lacks a confident call. The source material was peripheral blood mononuclear cells (PBMCs), sampled at new diagnosis, from a patient treated with antithyroid drugs. The origin of this receptor is a woman aged 25 to 39 with Graves disease. Donor details come from another sample of the same person, matched by shared clones. The CDR3 in this case is CASSLAEILAKNIQYF. The DNA sequence follows: TGTGCCAGCAGTTTAGCGGAGATCTTAGCCAAAAACATTCAGTACTTC.